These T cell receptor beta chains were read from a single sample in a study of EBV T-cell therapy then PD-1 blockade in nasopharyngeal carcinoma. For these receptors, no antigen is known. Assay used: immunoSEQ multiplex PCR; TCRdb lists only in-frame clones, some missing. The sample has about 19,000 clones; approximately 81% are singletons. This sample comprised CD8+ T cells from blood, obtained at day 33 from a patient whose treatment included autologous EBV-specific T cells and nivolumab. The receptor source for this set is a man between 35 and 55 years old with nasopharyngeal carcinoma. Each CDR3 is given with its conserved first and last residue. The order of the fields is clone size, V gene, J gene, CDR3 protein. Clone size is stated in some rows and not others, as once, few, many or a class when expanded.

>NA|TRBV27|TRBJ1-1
CASGVRDRVVFTEAFF
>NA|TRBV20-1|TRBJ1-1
CSASKKGRRDTEAFF
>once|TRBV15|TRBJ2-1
CATSRDSRVPYNEQFF
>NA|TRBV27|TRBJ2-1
CASSFLAGGPNEQFF
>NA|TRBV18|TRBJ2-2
CASSPAENTGELFF
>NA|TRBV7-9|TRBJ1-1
CASSLVVVTNTEAFF
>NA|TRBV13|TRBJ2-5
CASSLSPIEETQYF
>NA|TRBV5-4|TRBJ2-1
CASSFSGGAVGEQFF
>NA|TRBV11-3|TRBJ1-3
CASSIKRTGAGNTIYF
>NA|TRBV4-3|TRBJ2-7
CASSQLRVPNHEQYF
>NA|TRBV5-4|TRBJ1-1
CASNKQSGHTEAFF
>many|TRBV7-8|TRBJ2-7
CASSFGTVWYF
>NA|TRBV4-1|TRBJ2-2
CASSQEGTGGAGELFF
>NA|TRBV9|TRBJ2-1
CASSVEGGGAVYNEQFF
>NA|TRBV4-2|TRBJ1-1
CASSKLRGGVCTEAFF
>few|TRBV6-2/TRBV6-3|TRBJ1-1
CASSYGTEAFF
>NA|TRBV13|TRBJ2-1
CASSVQGPFSYNEQFF
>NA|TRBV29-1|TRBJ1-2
CSVEGGGKNYGYTF
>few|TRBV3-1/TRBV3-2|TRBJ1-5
CASSQDRGSNQPQHF
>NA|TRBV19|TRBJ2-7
CASSWTGSYEQYF
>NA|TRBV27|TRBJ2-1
CASSKPPGQLRTYNEQFF
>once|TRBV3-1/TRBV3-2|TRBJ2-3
CASSQVGGRTDTQYF
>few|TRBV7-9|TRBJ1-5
CASSQDRGNQPQHF
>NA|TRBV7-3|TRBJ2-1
CASSFSGGFYNEQFF
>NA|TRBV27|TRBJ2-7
CASSLLGTGIYEQYF
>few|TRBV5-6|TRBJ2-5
CASSSWVGEPGETQYF
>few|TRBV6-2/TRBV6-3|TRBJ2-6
CASSYNSGANVLTF
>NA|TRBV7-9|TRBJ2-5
CASTFWVTQEEETQYF
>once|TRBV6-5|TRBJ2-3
CASSHGDTDTQYF
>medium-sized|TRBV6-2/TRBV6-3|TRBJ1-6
CASSYSPDRGGKSPLHF
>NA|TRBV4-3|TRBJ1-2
CASSQDGQGANYGYTF
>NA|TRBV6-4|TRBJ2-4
CASSAGTGLAKNIQYF
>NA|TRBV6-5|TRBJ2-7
CASGQWGDDYEQYF
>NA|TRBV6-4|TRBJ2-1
CASSEALAGEQFF
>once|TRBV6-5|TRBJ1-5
CASSYSSGNQPQHF
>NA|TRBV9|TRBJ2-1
CASSIGTNNEQFF
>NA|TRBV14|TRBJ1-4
CASSQGGQGFTNEKLFF
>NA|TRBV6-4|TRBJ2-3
CASSASGGTDTQYF
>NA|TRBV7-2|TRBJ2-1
CASSPREGVPLQSNEQFF
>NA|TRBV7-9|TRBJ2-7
CASSLAGTEQYF
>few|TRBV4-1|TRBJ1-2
CASSQDTGANYGYTF